The clone carrying this TCR beta chain was counted once. RNA was extracted with the RNeasy kit, and a quantity of roughly 0.5 to 1 ug was reverse transcribed using random hexamers. Amplification of the TCR beta CDR3 was carried out by immunoSEQ multiplex PCR, which spanned a total of 54 Vbeta and 13 Jbeta segments. MiXCR, run by TCRdb on the immunoSEQ multiplex PCR reads, gives a single entry per CDR3 protein. The table shows approximately 170,000 distinct CDR3 sequences, with just over 90% occurring only once. From blood CD8+ and CD4+ T cells, TCR beta sequences were generated. The control group consisted of healthy donors matched for age and sex. TEMRA cells were FACS-enriched, while CD8+ and CD4+ T cells were negatively isolated. The data derive from a study of CD8 T cells in Susac syndrome. The CDR3 is 13 amino acids. CDR1 is MNHEY and CDR2 is SVGAGI in the germline V gene. Trimming removed 5 bases from V and 3 bases from J, with 7 bases in between.

The chain has TRBV6-5 and TRBJ2-2; no reliable D call. The TCR was taken from a human donor in good health. The sequenced material came from CD4+ T cells from PBMCs. The CDR3 loop reads CASSRMDTGELFF. The CDR3 DNA reads TGTGCCAGCAGTCGGATGGACACCGGGGAGCTGTTTTTT.